The T cell receptor beta chain described here comes from a study of response to subunit inactivated influenza vaccine. In its sample, this clonotype was seen a few times. Its specificity is unknown. Study-level findings and limits: After each seasonal influenza vaccination, few new T cells are recruited, the authors suggested.

The CDR3 runs to 15 residues. Germline values: CDR1 SGHRS, CDR2 YFSETQ. V gave up 2 bases and J gave up 2 bases, with 12 bases separating them. Using its own MiXCR run on the RT-PCR reads, TCRdb lists one record per CDR3 protein. The table has fewer than 250,000 distinct CDR3 sequences, 14% seen once; the top ten hold approximately 25%. This chain connects TRBV5-1 to TRBJ2-3, with TRBD2 as a possible D gene (5 bases). The sequence was collected from a man between 50 and 59 years old who received an inactivated influenza vaccine. Sequences were derived from CD8+ T cells sorted from PBMCs, sampled approximately 5 days after vaccination. The CDR3 sequence: CASSFYQDFTDTQYF. In nucleotides, the CDR3 is TGCGCCAGCAGCTTTTATCAGGACTTCACAGATACGCAGTATTTT.